The next 14 T cell receptor beta chains were all read from a single sample in a study of blood T cells in healthy people across ages. Together with a sample-barcoded 5' primer, a J-beta primer mix was included in a second PCR lasting roughly 6 to 12 cycles. TCRdb redid the calling of the 5' RACE reads with MiXCR, one entry per CDR3 protein. The table records 1,500,000 or so distinct CDR3 sequences, 35% to 45% of them present only once. Specimen: blood. The receptor set was obtained from a woman between 18 and 30 years old in good health.

The chain recombines TRBV6-5 with TRBJ1-5; TRBD1 aligns across 10 bases. The germline V gene encodes CDR1 MNHEY and CDR2 SVGAGI. The V and J ends lost 6 bases and 6 bases, in that order; junction bases with no gene match: 8. The CDR3 contains 15 residues. The CDR3 region has the DNA TGTGCCAGCAGCCTGACAGGGGGCGGGAGTCAGCCCCAGCATTTT. Encoded protein: CASSLTGGGSQPQHF.

By its share, this clonotype is medium-sized. The chain employs TRBV7-4 and TRBJ1-1; D not certain. Germline CDR1 is SGHVT and CDR2 is SQSDAQ. Trimming cost V 2 bases and J 3 bases, with 13 bases left between them. This CDR3 region has 15 residues. The chain's CDR3 is CASSLPGDGDTEAFF. CDR3 nucleotide sequence: TGTGCCAGCAGCTTACCCGGAGACGGGGACACTGAAGCTTTCTTT.

V gene TRBV12-3 or TRBV12-4 combines with J gene TRBJ2-5; D call uncertain. This CDR3 region has 12 residues. The V gene lost 11 bases and the J gene lost 2 bases, with 12 bases spanning the gap. The CDR3 reads CAAGLSQETQYF. The CDR3 DNA sequence: TGTGCCGCCGGGCTATCGCAAGAGACCCAGTACTTC.

The chain couples TRBV6-2 or TRBV6-3 to TRBJ2-7; 10 nucleotides line up with TRBD2. CDR1 is MNHEY and CDR2 is SVGEGT in the germline V gene. The J segment lost 3 bases and the V segment lost 6 bases, leaving 8 bases of the junction unmatched. This CDR3 has 15 amino acids. This chain's CDR3 is CASRVGLADIYEQYF. DNA of the CDR3: TGTGCCAGCAGGGTAGGACTAGCGGATATCTACGAGCAGTACTTC.

This sequence joins TRBV11-2 and TRBJ2-1, with 13 bases identical to TRBD2. Germline CDR1 and CDR2: SGHAT and FQNNGV. The length of the CDR3 is 16 residues. Trimming at V came to 2 bases and at J to 9 bases, leaving 7 bases not matched to a gene. The CDR3, as DNA: TGTGCCAGCAGCTTAAGTGCGACTAGCGGGGGGAGTGAGCAGTTCTTC. Residues: CASSLSATSGGSEQFF.

This clonotype was counted a single time. A read error may be the cause here, since a much bigger clone is one base away. CDR3 region: CSVDGGSYKQYF. CDR3 DNA sequence: TGCAGCGTTGACGGGGGTTCCTACAAGCAGTACTTC. The chain recombines TRBV29-1 with TRBJ2-7; D is perhaps TRBD2 (6 bases). Germline CDR1 SQVTM, CDR2 ANQGSEA. CDR3 length: 12 residues.

This clonotype has a handful of counts. This chain uses TRBV29-1 with TRBJ1-4; D is possibly TRBD1 (6 bases). Germline CDR1 and CDR2: SQVTM and ANQGSEA. V lost 5 bases, J lost 8 bases, and 12 bases lay in between. The CDR3 contains 12 residues. For the CDR3, the DNA is TGCAGCGTTTCACAGGGTCGAGAAAAACTGTTTTTT. Protein sequence: CSVSQGREKLFF. Combining the CDR3 with reference TRBV29-1 and TRBJ1-4 gives the whole variable domain SAVISQKPSRDICQRGTSLTIQCQVDSQVTMMFWYRQQPGQSLTLIATANQGSEATYESGFVIDKFPISRPNLTFSTLTVSNMSPEDSSIYLCSVSQGREKLFFGSGTQLSVL.

The V and J genes are TRBV20-1 and TRBJ2-1; D unresolved. Germline V gives CDR1 DFQATT, CDR2 SNEGSKA (reference sequence). The CDR3 extends over 12 amino acids. V gave up 3 bases and J gave up 6 bases, with 9 bases separating them. The CDR3 DNA reads as TGCAGTGCTAGTCGACTTACCAATGAGCAGTTCTTC. Translated: CSASRLTNEQFF.

In regard to this clonotype: At one of its ends the junction is not consistent with the germline gene, which may arise from a read error. This sequence joins TRBV9 and TRBJ1-1, with 7 nucleotides matching TRBD1. Looked up from germline, CDR1 is SGDLS and CDR2 is YYNGEE. There are 15 residues in the CDR3. Here the CDR3 reads CACSVAGGPNTEAFF. The CDR3 DNA sequence: TGTGCCTGCAGCGTCGCAGGGGGTCCGAACACTGAAGCTTTCTTT.

The chain couples TRBV4-3 to TRBJ2-5, with 7 bases aligning to TRBD1. The J call is uncertain, as TRBJ2-7 better fits the DNA end. The length of the CDR3 is 14 residues. Germline loops: CDR1 LGHNA, CDR2 YSLEER. The CDR3 loop reads CASSQSDRDYEQYF. The CDR3 DNA sequence: TGCGCCAGCAGCCAAAGTGACAGGGACTACGAGCAGTACTTC.

Turning to this clonotype: An end of the junction does not agree with germline; a read error may underlie this. This sequence joins TRBV7-7 and TRBJ2-1, with a possible D match to TRBD1 (6 bases). Germline loops: CDR1 SSHAT, CDR2 FNYEAQ (reference sequence). The CDR3 consists of 15 residues. The CDR3 is CASSPPGTPNNEQFF. In nucleotides, the CDR3 is TGTGCTAGCAGCCCCCCCGGGACACCAAACAATGAGCAGTTCTTC.

The chain combines TRBV4-1 with TRBJ2-5; maybe TRBD2 (7 bases). The CDR3 covers 15 residues. Germline V CDR1 and CDR2: MGHRA, YSYEKL. V was trimmed by 0 bases and J by 5 bases, leaving 13 bases between them. In nucleotides, the CDR3 is TGCGCCAGCAGCCAAGACTGGGGGGGCGGCGAGACCCAGTACTTC. Protein sequence: CASSQDWGGGETQYF.

The rearrangement links TRBV29-1 to TRBJ2-7, with D perhaps TRBD1 (6 bases). The J call may be incorrect, as the DNA end agrees better with TRBJ2-5. Germline loops: CDR1 SQVTM, CDR2 ANQGSEA. The CDR3 totals 14 residues. The DNA of the CDR3 is TGCAGCGTTGAAGGGGGTTCAAGGGGGGAGACCCAGTACTTC. This codes for CSVEGGSRGETQYF.

This clonotype was found a few times. The chain is built from TRBV4-1 and TRBJ1-1, with D unclear. Germline CDR1 is MGHRA and CDR2 is YSYEKL. The V end was cut by 2 bases, the J end by 3 bases, with 10 bases between. The CDR3 spans 14 residues. The DNA for the CDR3 is TGCGCCAGCAGCCAATTTAGGTTGGACACTGAAGCTTTCTTT. Amino acid sequence: CASSQFRLDTEAFF.